Following are 25 T cell receptor beta chains from one sample sequenced in a study of T cell responses to AZD1222 COVID-19 vaccine. Assay used: immunoSEQ multiplex PCR; TCRdb lists only in-frame clones, some missing. The sample has about 130,000 clones; nearly 90% are singletons. The sample was peripheral blood, taken 28 days after the second AZD1222 dose. Receptor source: an adult who received the AZD1222 COVID-19 vaccine.

V usage is TRBV6-5 and J usage is TRBJ1-2; 10 nucleotides match TRBD1. After removal of 0 bases from V and 5 bases from J, the junction contained 3 bases not matched to a gene. The CDR3 sequence is 15 residues long. Looked up from germline, CDR1 is MNHEY and CDR2 is SVGAGI. CDR3 protein: CASSYSTGGAYGYTF. CDR3 DNA: TGTGCCAGCAGTTACTCGACAGGGGGCGCGTATGGCTACACCTTC.

This chain joins TRBV6-1 and TRBJ1-6; D is ambiguous. Trimming cost V 0 bases and J 9 bases, with 18 bases left between them. The CDR3 contains 17 residues. The germline CDR1 and CDR2 sequences are MNHNS and SASEGT. The DNA of the CDR3 is TGTGCCAGCAGTGAAGCGCTTGTCAGCGTAGGAATTTCACCCCTCCACTTT. Translated, it gives CASSEALVSVGISPLHF.

The V gene is TRBV3-1 (or the pseudogene TRBV3-2), the J gene TRBJ1-5, with 7 nucleotides matching TRBD1. The ends lost 4 bases at V and 2 bases at J; junction bases unmatched: 2. CDR3 length: 14 residues. The germline CDR1 and CDR2 sequences are LGHDT and YNNKEL (reference sequence). CDR3 in amino acids: CASSLGQGNQPQHF. CDR3 nucleotides: TGTGCCAGCAGCCTCGGACAGGGCAATCAGCCCCAGCATTTT.

This clone was found once. This sequence joins TRBV3-1 (or the pseudogene TRBV3-2) and TRBJ2-3; a possible D gene is TRBD2 (7 bases). V shed 4 bases and J shed 6 bases, with 11 bases lying between them. This CDR3 is 13 amino acids long. The germline V gene has CDR1 LGHDT and CDR2 YNNKEL (reference sequence). In DNA, the CDR3 is TGTGCCAGCAGCCTCGAGGGGGGGGATACGCAGTATTTT. This codes for CASSLEGGDTQYF.

The chain uses TRBV11-3 and TRBJ2-1, with 8 bases lining up with TRBD1. Germline V gene data show CDR1 as SGHNT and CDR2 as YENEEA. After removal of 0 bases from V and 1 base from J, the junction contained 11 bases not matched to a gene. The CDR3 length is 19 residues. For the CDR3, the DNA is TGTGCCAGCAGCTTAGAACAGGGGGGAACGGCCAGGTCCTACAATGAGCAGTTCTTC. Its translation: CASSLEQGGTARSYNEQFF.

The V gene is TRBV9, the J gene TRBJ2-2, with 7 bases fitting TRBD1. Germline CDR1 and CDR2: SGDLS and YYNGEE. The CDR3 is 15 amino acids. With 1 base clipped from V and 3 bases from J, the junction kept 3 bases outside the gene matches. The CDR3 bases are TGTGCCAGCAGCGTATACCAGGGGGACACCGGGGAGCTGTTTTTT. Translation: CASSVYQGDTGELFF.

This clone was counted a few times. The rearrangement joins TRBV5-6 to TRBJ2-2; TRBD2 agrees at 9 bases. CDR3 length: 17 amino acids. The junction had 3 bases not matched to a gene; V was cut back by 0 bases and J by 0 bases. From germline, CDR1 is SGHDT and CDR2 YYEEEE. The CDR3 nucleotides read TGTGCCAGCAGCTTGGCCACTAGCGGGTCGAACACCGGGGAGCTGTTTTTT. Its translation is CASSLATSGSNTGELFF.

This clone appeared once. The sample carries other DNA sequences with the same CDR3. V usage is TRBV9 and J usage is TRBJ1-1; D gene unclear. The CDR3 runs to 14 residues. Deletions cut 0 bases from V and 1 base from J, with 7 bases between. CDR1 SGDLS and CDR2 YYNGEE come from the germline V gene. The CDR3, as DNA: TGTGCCAGCAGCGTAGGGGTAGGGAACACTGAAGCTTTCTTT. It translates to CASSVGVGNTEAFF.

This rearrangement joins TRBV7-2 to TRBJ2-5; 10 positions match TRBD1. The ends lost 8 bases at V and 2 bases at J; junction bases unmatched: 5. Germline CDR1 and CDR2: SGHTA and FQGNSA. The CDR3 has 14 amino acids. DNA for the CDR3: TGTGCCAGCTCGCGGGACAGGGGACAAGAGACCCAGTACTTC. It codes for CASSRDRGQETQYF.

The rearrangement links TRBV2 to TRBJ1-2, with D possibly being TRBD1 (5 bases). V gave up 7 bases and J gave up 3 bases, with 15 bases separating them. Germline V gene sequence: CDR1 SNHLY, CDR2 FYNNEI. The CDR3 sequence is 14 residues long. As DNA, the CDR3 is TGTGCCAGCAAATTCGACAGCCTCTACTATGGCTACACCTTC. Translating it yields CASKFDSLYYGYTF.

The rearrangement links TRBV6-5 to TRBJ1-3; no reliable D call. Germline CDR1 and CDR2: MNHEY and SVGAGI. V gave up 2 bases and J gave up 0 bases, with 11 bases separating them. The CDR3 is 16 amino acids. This chain's CDR3 is CASSYREPSSGNTIYF. The CDR3 DNA follows: TGTGCCAGCAGTTACAGGGAACCTTCCTCTGGAAACACCATATATTTT.

As for this clone: At one of its ends the junction is not consistent with the germline gene, which may arise from a read error. The chain couples TRBV20-1 to TRBJ2-2; D ambiguous. Germline CDR1 DFQATT, CDR2 SNEGSKA (reference sequence). This CDR3 contains 11 residues. As DNA, the CDR3 is TGCAGTGCTGGAGAAACCGGGGAGCTGTTTTTT. It specifies CSAGETGELFF.

This rearrangement joins TRBV7-8 to TRBJ1-5; perhaps TRBD1 as D (5 bases). This CDR3 has 16 residues. Trimming took 0 bases from V and 11 from J, leaving 20 bases between them. Germline CDR1 SGHVS, CDR2 FQNEAQ. CDR3: CASSLALDVVGGAQHF. The CDR3 DNA reads as TGTGCCAGCAGCTTAGCGCTTGACGTGGTCGGGGGAGCCCAGCATTTT.

The chain joins TRBV7-8 to TRBJ1-1; D remains unclear. This CDR3 has 15 amino acids. Trimming removed 4 bases at V and 1 base at J, with 13 bases between. The germline CDR1 and CDR2 sequences are SGHVS and FQNEAQ. CDR3 nucleotide sequence: TGTGCCAGCAGCTCACCACGGGAGGGGAACACTGAAGCTTTCTTT. Translation gives CASSSPREGNTEAFF.

This chain uses TRBV7-2 with TRBJ2-5, with TRBD1 matching 10 bases. V was clipped by 5 bases and J by 4 bases; unmatched bases: 7. This CDR3 spans 15 amino acids. The germline V gene has CDR1 SGHTA and CDR2 FQGNSA. The CDR3 loop reads CASSRRQGARETQYF. The DNA of the CDR3 is TGTGCCAGCAGCCGCCGACAGGGGGCTCGAGAGACCCAGTACTTC.

The V gene is TRBV4-1, the J gene TRBJ2-7; D tentatively fits TRBD1 or TRBD2 (5 bases each). Looked up from germline, CDR1 is MGHRA and CDR2 is YSYEKL. CDR3 length equals 17 residues. V dropped 2 bases and J dropped 2 bases, with 19 bases sitting between them. The CDR3 protein is CASSQRLTGGGTYEQYF. The CDR3 region has the DNA TGCGCCAGCAGCCAAAGATTAACAGGAGGTGGGACCTACGAGCAGTACTTC.

The chain has TRBV11-3 and TRBJ2-2; D unresolved. With 5 bases removed from V and 3 bases from J, the gap between germline ends came to 10 bases. In germline, CDR1 is SGHNT, CDR2 YENEEA. This CDR3 spans 14 amino acids. The CDR3 sequence is CASSPTRDTGELFF. In DNA form, the CDR3 reads TGTGCCAGCAGCCCCACCAGAGACACCGGGGAGCTGTTTTTT. The full variable domain, with the rest looked up from reference TRBV11-3 and TRBJ2-2, is EAGVVQSPRYKIIEKKQPVAFWCNPISGHNTLYWYLQNLGQGPELLIRYENEEAVDDSQLPKDRFSAERLKGVDSTLKIQPAELGDSAVYLCASSPTRDTGELFFGEGSRLTVL.

V is TRBV5-1 and J is TRBJ2-3; no clear D. The germline V gene has CDR1 SGHRS and CDR2 YFSETQ. V lost 3 bases and J 6 bases, leaving 17 bases between the germline ends. The CDR3 extends over 15 amino acids. CDR3 amino acids: CASSSDPTPGDTQYF. In DNA, the CDR3 is TGCGCCAGCAGCTCCGACCCCACCCCCGGGGATACGCAGTATTTT.

A word on this clone: The junction departs from germline at one end; a sequencing error may be responsible. The CDR3 loop is CASSPRGTSGGHYEQYF. The CDR3 DNA follows: TGTGCCAGCTCCCCACGCGGGACTAGCGGGGGGCACTACGAGCAGTACTTC. V and J are TRBV18 and TRBJ2-7; 15 bases line up with TRBD2. The CDR3 spans 17 residues. Per germline, CDR1 KGHSH and CDR2 LQKENI.

The chain links TRBV10-2 to TRBJ2-3; 10 bases match TRBD2. Germline CDR1 is WSHSY and CDR2 is SAAADI. Trimming at V came to 6 bases and at J to 4 bases, leaving 7 bases not matched to a gene. The CDR3 length is 15 residues. The CDR3 region has the DNA TGCGCCAGCAGCGCTCTAGCGGGAGTACCAGATACGCAGTATTTT. Translation: CASSALAGVPDTQYF.

This chain uses TRBV7-9 with TRBJ2-7; D is unresolved. The V end lost 2 bases, the J end lost 3 bases, and 8 bases lay between the germline ends. Per germline, CDR1 SEHNR and CDR2 FQNEAQ (reference sequence). This CDR3 is built from 13 residues. The CDR3 region is CASSLPRNYEQYF. The CDR3, as DNA: TGTGCCAGCAGCTTACCTAGAAACTACGAGCAGTACTTC.

The rearrangement joins TRBV4-2 to TRBJ1-2; D gene unclear. Trimming cost V 0 bases and J 0 bases, with 5 bases left between them. Germline V CDR1 and CDR2: LGHNA, YNFKEQ. CDR3 length: 14 amino acids. The chain's CDR3 is CASSQEGSNYGYTF. The CDR3 DNA is TGTGCCAGCAGCCAAGAAGGTTCTAACTATGGCTACACCTTC.

V is TRBV7-2 and J is TRBJ2-7, with 11 bases lining up with TRBD2. The length of the CDR3 is 17 residues. The germline V gene has CDR1 SGHTA and CDR2 FQGNSA. J lost 0 bases, V lost 4 bases, and 8 bases had no gene match. CDR3 bases: TGTGCCAGCAGCTATTTAGCGGGAGGGATCTACTCCTACGAGCAGTACTTC. The encoded protein is CASSYLAGGIYSYEQYF.

The V call is TRBV15, the J call TRBJ1-4; perhaps TRBD1 as D (6 bases). Germline V gives CDR1 LNHNV, CDR2 YYDKDF (reference sequence). Trimming pared 1 base from V and 7 bases from J, leaving 13 bases between. The CDR3 contains 15 residues. The CDR3 nucleotides read TGTGCCACCAGCAGAGGGTACAGGGAAGCTGAAAAACTGTTTTTT. Its protein is CATSRGYREAEKLFF.

The chain employs TRBV5-1 and TRBJ1-4; TRBD1 is a possible D gene (5 bases). CDR1 is SGHRS, CDR2 YFSETQ, per germline. This CDR3 has 14 amino acids. V lost 4 bases and J 8 bases, leaving 15 bases between the germline ends. In DNA form, the CDR3 reads TGCGCCAGCAGCCCGGGACCCGAAGACGAAAAACTGTTTTTT. Its translation is CASSPGPEDEKLFF.